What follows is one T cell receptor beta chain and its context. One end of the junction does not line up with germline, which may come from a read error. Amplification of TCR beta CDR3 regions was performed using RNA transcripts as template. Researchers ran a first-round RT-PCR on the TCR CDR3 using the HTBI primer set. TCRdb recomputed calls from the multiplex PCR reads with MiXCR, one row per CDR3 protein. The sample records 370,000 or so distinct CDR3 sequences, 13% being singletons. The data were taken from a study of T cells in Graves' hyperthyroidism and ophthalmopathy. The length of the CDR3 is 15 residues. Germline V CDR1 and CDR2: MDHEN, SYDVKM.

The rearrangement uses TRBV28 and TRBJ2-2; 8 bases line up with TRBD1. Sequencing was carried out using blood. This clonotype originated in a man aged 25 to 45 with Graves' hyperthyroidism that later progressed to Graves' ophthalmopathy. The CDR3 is CASSLYPQGGRDFLF. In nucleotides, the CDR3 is TGTGCCAGCAGTTTATATCCACAGGGGGGCAGAGACTTTCTTTTT.